This TCR beta chain was recovered during a study of identical twins (TCRdb year 2016). Study-level background: To test whether fetal clonotypes persist, this study deep-sequenced TCR alpha and beta repertoires from monozygotic twins, from unrelated adults of various ages, and from cord blood. To rule out contamination, replicate twin experiments were performed at different times with different library preparation protocols. Broad study findings and their caveats: A weaker excess of twin sharing was found in beta out-of-frame sequences because the signal-to-noise ratio was lowered by fewer shared sequences. Compared with coincidental sharing between unrelated individuals, an excess of low generation-probability sequences was observed among out-of-frame TCR alpha sequences shared between twins. Invariant T cells such as MAIT and iNKT could partly confound zero-insertion analyses, though diverse VJ usage argued against this for most clonotypes. Abundant cord blood beta clonotypes had fewer insertions, young adult naive repertoires showed a similar but weaker trend, and memory repertoires showed no such trend. Recombination models systematically underestimated out-of-frame TCR alpha sharing in monozygotic twins but agreed with sharing between unrelated individuals. Because the same donors could not be followed over many years, the conclusions relied on cross-sectional statistical analysis.

All donors were healthy Caucasians. The twin cohort comprised three pairs of female monozygotic twins, all aged roughly 18 to 29 years. Positive isolation kits from Invitrogen were used to isolate the CD4+ and CD8+ T cell populations. At the junction V is shortened by 3 bases and J by 0 bases, with 14 bases in between. The CDR3 numbers 16 residues from cysteine through phenylalanine. Only the CDR3 portion is preserved as DNA: 48 bases, with reading frame beginning at the first base. The library came from 5' RACE. The sample was run on an Illumina HiSeq 2000. Template switching introduced a universal primer binding site; the final cDNA contained a unique molecular identifier, enabling accurate counting of TCR cDNA molecules. Specific primers in the conserved constant-segment region were used to synthesize first-strand cDNA for TCR alpha and beta chains. To control for contamination, every cDNA library was double barcoded, receiving both a SMART-Mk sample barcode and Illumina barcodes. TruSeq adapter sequences and Illumina sample barcodes were added in two successive PCR steps. Sequencing of the TCR alpha and beta cDNA libraries was done on the Illumina HiSeq platform using custom primers. As for the authors' bioinformatics: Raw reads were processed with MiGEC to extract unique molecular identifiers, and MiXCR was used to determine CDR3 positions. Recombination models were inferred per individual with the repgenHMM and IGoR tools using an EM algorithm. The analysis of shared clonotypes was done with the tcR package in R, with sharing normalized by the product of cloneset sizes. To study raw recombination without the effects of thymic and clonal selection, out-of-frame nonproductive sequences were analyzed. Starting from the raw public reads, TCRdb applied fastp trimming at Q25, assembled clones with MiXCR and retained in-frame beta chains. Each entry merges the rows of one CDR3 protein and shows their most common DNA and genes. The V and J calls shown here were made by TCRdb, not taken from the authors' results. Counted in this sample were about 490,000 distinct CDR3 sequences; roughly 15% of them appeared once. Together, the top ten hold less than 0.5% of the sample.

This clonotype was observed a handful of times. This clone's antigen is unknown. One base away there is no much larger clone; base qualities are not given. A further study also used this sample, focusing on yellow fever vaccine responses in identical twins. In that second paper, the authors write: According to the authors, the vaccine-induced T cell response in identical twins seemed to be partly convergent and partly specific to each individual. In the study, vaccine-responding T cell clones were precisely tracked in identical twins.

Recombination joined TRBV12-3 or TRBV12-4 with TRBJ1-2; the D gene lacks a confident call. The specimen sequenced was CD4+ T cells sorted from blood. The TCR sequence derives from a woman under 30 in good health. The CDR3 region: CASSLAVIGANYGYTF. The sequenced DNA is TGTGCCAGCAGTTTGGCGGTGATTGGGGCTAACTATGGCTACACCTTC.